Below, one T cell receptor (beta chain) is given with its context. The antigen is undetermined. This sample was taken from a study of T cell repertoires in cytomegalovirus infection. Study-wide context: Recently identified HLA-C-restricted CMV epitopes were used, and well-studied HLA-B-restricted CMV epitopes were used as well. In public TCR beta signatures, there were indications of both CMV infection and matching HLA type.

Trimming removed 7 bases from V and 3 bases from J, with 13 bases in between. The CDR3 runs to 14 residues. CDR1 MNHNY and CDR2 SVGAGI come from the germline V gene (reference sequence). General study findings and limits: Dominant in the ex vivo response were TCR beta clonotypes restricted by HLA-C and specific for CMV. Cumulative public TCR beta family frequency identified CMV carriers with the relevant HLA.

TCRdb reanalysed the reads using MiXCR and keeps one entry per CDR3 protein. The sample lists about 480,000 distinct CDR3 sequences; roughly a third were seen once. This specimen consisted of cultured PBMCs, obtained from culture after CMV antigen stimulation. The receptor comes from a human donor in good health (CMV status not recorded). Some clones in this sample may be carry-over from other donors' samples. The genes are TRBV6-6 and TRBJ1-5; D call uncertain. CDR3 DNA: TGTGCCAGCAAATATCCCACAGACAATCAGCCCCAGCATTTT. Its translation is CASKYPTDNQPQHF.